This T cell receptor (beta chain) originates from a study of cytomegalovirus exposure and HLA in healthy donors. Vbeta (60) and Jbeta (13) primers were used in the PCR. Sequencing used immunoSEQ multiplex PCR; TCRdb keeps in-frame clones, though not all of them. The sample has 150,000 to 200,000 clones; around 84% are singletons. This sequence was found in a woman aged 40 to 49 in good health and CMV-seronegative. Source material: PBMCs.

For the CDR3, the DNA is TGTGCCAGCAACCAAATACGAGCCGGGAACACTGAAGCTTTCTTT. This translates into CASNQIRAGNTEAFF. The J gene is TRBJ1-1, the V gene TRBV11-2; D is unresolved. Germline V gene data show CDR1 as SGHAT and CDR2 as FQNNGV. V lost 7 bases and J lost 1, with 16 bases in between. The CDR3 length is 15 residues.